This T cell receptor (beta chain) stems from a study of PD-L1 blockade in urothelial cancer. The overall study: About nine tenths of the roughly 29 patients comprised males who had bladder-origin urothelial cancer. Across blood samples, T cells had a median count of 141,255.

There are a few counts of this clone. This CDR3 is 16 amino acids long. Trimming removed 3 bases from V and 5 bases from J; junction bases left unmatched: 8. Germline CDR1 reads SGDLS; CDR2 reads YYNGEE. TCRdb's table, derived via immunoSEQ multiplex PCR, lists solely in-frame clones and lacks some. The sample consists of about 88,000 clones, more than 90% of them appearing once. The patients had locally advanced or metastatic urothelial carcinoma. V is TRBV9 and J is TRBJ2-2, with 9 bases matching TRBD1. This specimen was PBMCs, taken around atezolizumab (anti-PD-L1) treatment. The receptor was derived from a man aged 55 to 70 with urothelial cancer. The CDR3 loop is CASSAVTGGWTGELFF. CDR3 nucleotides: TGTGCCAGCAGCGCGGTAACAGGGGGCTGGACCGGGGAGCTGTTTTTT.